This T cell receptor (beta chain) is from a study of blood T cell repertoires in COVID-19. Whole-study context: Material from acute and convalescent COVID-19 was sourced from the United States, Italy and Spain. Sample material is recorded as cDNA or gDNA derived from T cells, B-cell-depleted T cells, or PBMCs.

In germline, CDR1 is SGHTS, CDR2 YDEGEE. With 2 bases clipped from V and 3 bases from J, the junction kept 4 bases outside the gene matches. The CDR3 spans 15 residues. Enrolment of Seattle patients took place during active infection, and they were followed longitudinally. Original handling: Quantification of nucleated cells was approximated via reference gene primer amplification. TCRdb's copy holds only in-frame clones and misses some; the assay was immunoSEQ multiplex PCR. Clone size and the V and J calls come from that table; the DNA yielded D and trimming. The sample carries hundreds of thousands of clones, 75% to 90% recorded once.

The sequencing sample was made of peripheral blood. The rearrangement joins TRBV5-8 to TRBJ1-3, with TRBD1 matching 8 bases. The TCR sequence derives from a woman aged 60 to 75 with COVID-19, enrolled during active disease. In DNA form, the CDR3 reads TGTGCCAGCAGCTTCCAGGGGGCGAGTGGAAACACCATATATTTT. Encoded protein: CASSFQGASGNTIYF.